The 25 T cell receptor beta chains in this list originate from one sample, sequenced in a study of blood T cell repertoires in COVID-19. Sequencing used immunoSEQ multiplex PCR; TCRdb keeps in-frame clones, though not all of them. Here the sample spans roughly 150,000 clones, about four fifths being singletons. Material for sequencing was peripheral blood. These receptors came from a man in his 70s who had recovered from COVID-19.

The chain's CDR3 is CASSLQGSPNEKLFF. The CDR3 nucleotides are TGTGCCAGCAGTCTACAGGGGAGCCCTAATGAAAAACTGTTTTTT. This chain uses TRBV27 with TRBJ1-4; 7 bases line up with TRBD1. V shed 5 bases and J 3 bases; nucleotides not matched to a gene: 6. Germline loops: CDR1 MNHEY, CDR2 SMNVEV (reference sequence). This CDR3 is 15 amino acids long.

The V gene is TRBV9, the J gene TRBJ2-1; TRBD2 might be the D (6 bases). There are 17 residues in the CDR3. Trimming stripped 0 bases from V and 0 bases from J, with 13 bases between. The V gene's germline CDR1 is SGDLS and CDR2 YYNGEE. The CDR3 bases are TGTGCCAGCAGCGTAGCGGGAGTTAGGCCCTCCTACAATGAGCAGTTCTTC. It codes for CASSVAGVRPSYNEQFF.

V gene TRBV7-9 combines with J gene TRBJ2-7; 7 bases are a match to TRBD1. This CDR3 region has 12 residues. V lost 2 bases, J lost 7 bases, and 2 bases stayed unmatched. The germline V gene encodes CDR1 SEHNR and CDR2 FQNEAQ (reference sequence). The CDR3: CASSLQGDEQYF. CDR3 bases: TGTGCCAGCAGCTTACAGGGGGATGAGCAGTACTTC.

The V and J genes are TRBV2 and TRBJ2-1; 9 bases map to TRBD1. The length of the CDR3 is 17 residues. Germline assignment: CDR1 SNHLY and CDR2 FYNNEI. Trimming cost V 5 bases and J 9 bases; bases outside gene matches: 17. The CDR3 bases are TGTGCCAGCAGTTATCTTCCGGGACAGGGCAGTAGTGGTGAGCAGTTCTTC. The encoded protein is CASSYLPGQGSSGEQFF.

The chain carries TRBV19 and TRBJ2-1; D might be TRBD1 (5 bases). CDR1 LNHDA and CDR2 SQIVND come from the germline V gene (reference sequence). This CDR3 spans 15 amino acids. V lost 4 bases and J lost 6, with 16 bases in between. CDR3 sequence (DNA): TGTGCCAGTAGTACCCAAGCAGGGAAAATCAATGAGCAGTTCTTC. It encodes CASSTQAGKINEQFF. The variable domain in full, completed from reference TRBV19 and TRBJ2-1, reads DGGITQSPKYLFRKEGQNVTLSCEQNLNHDAMYWYRQDPGQGLRLIYYSQIVNDFQKGDIAEGYSVSREKKESFPLTVTSAQKNPTAFYLCASSTQAGKINEQFFGPGTRLTVL.

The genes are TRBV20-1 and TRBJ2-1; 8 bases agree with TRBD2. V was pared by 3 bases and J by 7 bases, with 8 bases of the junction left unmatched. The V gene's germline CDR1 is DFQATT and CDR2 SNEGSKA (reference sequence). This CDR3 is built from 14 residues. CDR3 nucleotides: TGCAGTGCTAGTACGGGAGGGCCAAGAAATGAGCAGTTCTTC. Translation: CSASTGGPRNEQFF.

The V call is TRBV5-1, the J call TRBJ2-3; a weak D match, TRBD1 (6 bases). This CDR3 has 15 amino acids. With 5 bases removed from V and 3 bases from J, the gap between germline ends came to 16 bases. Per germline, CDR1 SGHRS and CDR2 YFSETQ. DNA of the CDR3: TGCGCCAGCAGTAATGACAGGCTGGGGACAGATACGCAGTATTTT. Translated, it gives CASSNDRLGTDTQYF.

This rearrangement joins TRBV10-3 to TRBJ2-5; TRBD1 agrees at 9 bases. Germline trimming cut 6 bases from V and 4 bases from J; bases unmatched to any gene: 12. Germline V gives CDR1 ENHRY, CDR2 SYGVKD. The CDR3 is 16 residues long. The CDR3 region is CAIRPGNGQGTETQYF. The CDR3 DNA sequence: TGTGCCATCAGGCCAGGGAATGGACAGGGGACAGAGACCCAGTACTTC.

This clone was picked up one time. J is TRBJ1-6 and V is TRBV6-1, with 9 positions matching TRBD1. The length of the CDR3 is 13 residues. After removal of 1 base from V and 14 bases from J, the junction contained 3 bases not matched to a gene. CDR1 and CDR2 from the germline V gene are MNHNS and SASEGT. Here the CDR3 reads CASSEGGTGTLHF. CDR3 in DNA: TGTGCCAGCAGTGAAGGGGGGACAGGGACCCTCCACTTT.

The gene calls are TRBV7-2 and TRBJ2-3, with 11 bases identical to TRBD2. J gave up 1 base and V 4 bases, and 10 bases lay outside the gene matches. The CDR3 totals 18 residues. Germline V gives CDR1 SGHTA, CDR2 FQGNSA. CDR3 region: CASSYAVLAGGRTDTQYF. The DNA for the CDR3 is TGTGCCAGCAGCTATGCGGTTCTAGCGGGAGGCCGCACAGATACGCAGTATTTT.

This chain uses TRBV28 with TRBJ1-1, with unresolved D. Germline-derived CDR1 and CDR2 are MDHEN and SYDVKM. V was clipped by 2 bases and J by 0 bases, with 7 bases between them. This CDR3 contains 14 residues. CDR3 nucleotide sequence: TGTGCCAGCAGTTTAATCACAATGAACACTGAAGCTTTCTTT. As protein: CASSLITMNTEAFF.

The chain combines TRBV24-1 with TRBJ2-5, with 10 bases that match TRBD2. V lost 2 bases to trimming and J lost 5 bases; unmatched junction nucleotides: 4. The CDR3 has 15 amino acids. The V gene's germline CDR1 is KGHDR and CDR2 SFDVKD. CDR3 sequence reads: CATSDSSGSGETQYF. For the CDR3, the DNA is TGTGCCACCAGTGATTCTAGCGGGAGTGGTGAGACCCAGTACTTC.

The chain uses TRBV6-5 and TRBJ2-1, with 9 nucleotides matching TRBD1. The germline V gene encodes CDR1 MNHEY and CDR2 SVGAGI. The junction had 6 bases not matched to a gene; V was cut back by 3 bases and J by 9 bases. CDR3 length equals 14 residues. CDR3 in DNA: TGTGCCAGCAGTTATCTGACAGGGGGGTCTGAGCAGTTCTTC. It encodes CASSYLTGGSEQFF.

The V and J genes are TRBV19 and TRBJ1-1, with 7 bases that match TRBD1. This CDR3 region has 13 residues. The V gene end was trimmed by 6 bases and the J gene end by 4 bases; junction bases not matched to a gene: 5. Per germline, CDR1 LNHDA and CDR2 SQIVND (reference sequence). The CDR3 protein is CASSPQGSTEAFF. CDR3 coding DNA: TGTGCCAGTAGCCCACAGGGGTCCACTGAAGCTTTCTTT. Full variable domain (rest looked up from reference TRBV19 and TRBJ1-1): DGGITQSPKYLFRKEGQNVTLSCEQNLNHDAMYWYRQDPGQGLRLIYYSQIVNDFQKGDIAEGYSVSREKKESFPLTVTSAQKNPTAFYLCASSPQGSTEAFFGQGTRLTVV.

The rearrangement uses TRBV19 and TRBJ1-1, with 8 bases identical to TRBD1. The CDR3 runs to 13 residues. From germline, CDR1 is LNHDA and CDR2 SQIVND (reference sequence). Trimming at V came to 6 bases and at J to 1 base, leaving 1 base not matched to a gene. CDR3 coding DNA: TGTGCCAGTAGGACAGGGGAGAACACTGAAGCTTTCTTT. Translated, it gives CASRTGENTEAFF.

CDR3 DNA: TGTGCCAGTAGTAGGGGACAGAACTCCTACGAGCAGTACTTC. Protein: CASSRGQNSYEQYF. V gene TRBV19 combines with J gene TRBJ2-7; 7 bases line up with TRBD1. V was clipped by 4 bases and J by 0 bases; unmatched bases: 3. The CDR3 has 14 residues. Per the germline V gene, CDR1 is LNHDA and CDR2 is SQIVND (reference sequence).

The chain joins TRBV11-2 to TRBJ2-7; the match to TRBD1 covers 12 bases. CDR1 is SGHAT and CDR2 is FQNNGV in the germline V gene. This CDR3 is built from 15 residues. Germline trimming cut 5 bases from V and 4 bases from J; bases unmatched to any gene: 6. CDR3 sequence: CASSTPGQGAYEQYF. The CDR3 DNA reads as TGTGCCAGCAGCACTCCGGGACAGGGGGCTTACGAGCAGTACTTC.

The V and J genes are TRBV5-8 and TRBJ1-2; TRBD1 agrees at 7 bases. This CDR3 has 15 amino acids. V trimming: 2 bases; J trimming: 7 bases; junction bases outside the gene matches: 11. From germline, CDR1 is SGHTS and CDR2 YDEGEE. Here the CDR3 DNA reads TGTGCCAGCAGCTTAACCGGGACAGCCTCATCTGGCTACACCTTC. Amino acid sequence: CASSLTGTASSGYTF.

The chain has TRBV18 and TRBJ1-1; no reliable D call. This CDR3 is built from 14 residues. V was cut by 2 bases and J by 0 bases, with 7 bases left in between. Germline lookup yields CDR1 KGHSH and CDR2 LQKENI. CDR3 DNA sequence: TGTGCCAGCTCACCAAGTTCAGTGAACACTGAAGCTTTCTTT. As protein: CASSPSSVNTEAFF.

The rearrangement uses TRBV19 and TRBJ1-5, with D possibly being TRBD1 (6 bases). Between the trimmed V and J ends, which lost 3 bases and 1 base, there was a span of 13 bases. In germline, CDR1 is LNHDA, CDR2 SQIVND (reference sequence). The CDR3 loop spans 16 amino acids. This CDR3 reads CASSIAGTLSNQPQHF. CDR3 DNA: TGTGCCAGTAGTATCGCTGGGACACTCAGCAATCAGCCCCAGCATTTT.

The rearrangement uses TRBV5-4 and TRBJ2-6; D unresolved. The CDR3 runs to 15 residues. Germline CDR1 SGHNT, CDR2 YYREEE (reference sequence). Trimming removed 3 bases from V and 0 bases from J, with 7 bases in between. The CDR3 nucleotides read TGTGCCAGCAGCTCCGTGTTCTCTGGGGCCAACGTCCTGACTTTC. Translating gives CASSSVFSGANVLTF.

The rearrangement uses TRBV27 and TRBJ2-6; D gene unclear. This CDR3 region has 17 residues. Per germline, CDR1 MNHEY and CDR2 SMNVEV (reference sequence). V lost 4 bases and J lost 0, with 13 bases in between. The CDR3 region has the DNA TGTGCCAGCAGTTCTACAGCAGATTACTCTGGGGCCAACGTCCTGACTTTC. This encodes CASSSTADYSGANVLTF.

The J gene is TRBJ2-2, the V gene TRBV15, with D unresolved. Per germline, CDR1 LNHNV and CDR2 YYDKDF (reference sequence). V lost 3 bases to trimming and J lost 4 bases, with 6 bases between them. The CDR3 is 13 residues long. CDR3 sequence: CATSSEFTGELFF. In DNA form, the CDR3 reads TGTGCCACCAGCAGCGAGTTCACCGGGGAGCTGTTTTTT.

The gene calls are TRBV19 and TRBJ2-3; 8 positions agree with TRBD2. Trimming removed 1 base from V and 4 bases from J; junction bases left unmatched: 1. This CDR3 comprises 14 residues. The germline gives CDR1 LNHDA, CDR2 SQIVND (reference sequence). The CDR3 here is CASSIAGGADTQYF. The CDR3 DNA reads TGTGCCAGTAGTATAGCGGGAGGGGCAGATACGCAGTATTTT. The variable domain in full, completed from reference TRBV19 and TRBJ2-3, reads DGGITQSPKYLFRKEGQNVTLSCEQNLNHDAMYWYRQDPGQGLRLIYYSQIVNDFQKGDIAEGYSVSREKKESFPLTVTSAQKNPTAFYLCASSIAGGADTQYFGPGTRLTVL.

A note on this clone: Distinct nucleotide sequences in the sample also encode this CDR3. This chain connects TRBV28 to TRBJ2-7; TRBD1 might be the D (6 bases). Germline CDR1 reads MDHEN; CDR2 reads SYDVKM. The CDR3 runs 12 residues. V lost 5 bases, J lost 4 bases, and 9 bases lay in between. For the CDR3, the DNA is TGTGCCAGCAGTCCCGGACAGTACGAGCAGTACTTC. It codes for CASSPGQYEQYF.